Listed below are T cell receptor beta chains from one sample, sequenced in a study of cytomegalovirus exposure and HLA in healthy donors. Here immunoSEQ multiplex PCR was the method, and the copy in TCRdb shows in-frame clones only, minus some. Of 130,000 to 150,000 clones listed, roughly 70% are singletons. Sequenced sample: PBMCs. The receptors were gathered from a man between 18 and 29 years old in good health and CMV-seropositive. Both conserved end residues are part of each CDR3. D genes are given only for firm matches. Not all rows give a size; the values are once, few, many and, for expanded clones, a class.

cdr3_aa cdr3_nt v_call clone_size j_call d_call
CAWSTGQGVVWNEKLFF TGTGCCTGGAGTACGGGACAGGGGGTCGTATGGAATGAAAAACTGTTTTTT TRBV30 NA TRBJ1-4 TRBD1
CASSNRVGKLFF TGTGCCAGCTCAAACAGGGTGGGAAAGCTGTTTTTT TRBV5-6 NA TRBJ2-2 NA
CASCTVQETQYF TGTGCCAGCTGTACAGTCCAAGAGACCCAGTACTTC TRBV2 NA TRBJ2-5 NA
CASSQEFVAGIHTDTQYF TGTGCCAGCAGCCAAGAGTTTGTGGCAGGCATCCACACAGATACGCAGTATTTT TRBV4-2 NA TRBJ2-3 NA
CAWRGGLYGYTF TGTGCCTGGAGAGGGGGCCTCTATGGCTACACCTTC TRBV30 once TRBJ1-2 TRBD1
CASSSGSTDTQYF TGTGCCAGCAGTTCAGGGTCCACAGATACGCAGTATTTT TRBV28 NA TRBJ2-3 NA
CASSQDSWRGGNEKLFF TGTGCCAGCAGCCAAGATAGTTGGAGGGGGGGGAATGAAAAACTGTTTTTT TRBV4-2 NA TRBJ1-4 NA
CASSSDSSGANALTF TGCGCCAGCAGCTCGGACAGCTCTGGGGCCAACGCCCTGACTTTC TRBV5-1 NA TRBJ2-6 NA
CASSLQGAHYGYTF TGTGCCAGCAGTCTACAGGGGGCGCACTATGGCTACACCTTC TRBV27 NA TRBJ1-2 TRBD1
CASSPLTVPGANVLTF TGTGCCAGCTCACCGTTGACAGTTCCTGGGGCCAACGTCCTGACTTTC TRBV18 few TRBJ2-6 NA
CASSENGVARDTQYF TGTGCCAGCAGTGAAAACGGGGTAGCGCGAGATACGCAGTATTTT TRBV2 NA TRBJ2-3 NA
CASSYRIYEKLFF TGTGCCAGCAGTTACAGAATCTACGAAAAACTGTTTTTT TRBV6-6 few TRBJ1-4 NA
CASSSRQGISYEQYF TGTGCCAGCAGCTCGCGACAGGGAATCTCCTACGAGCAGTACTTC TRBV2 NA TRBJ2-7 TRBD1
CASSQAVTAEQYF TGCGCCAGCAGCCAGGCCGTTACAGCAGAGCAGTACTTC TRBV4-1 NA TRBJ2-5 NA
CASSQTTTNEKLFF TGTGCCAGCAGCCAGACAACAACTAATGAAAAACTGTTTTTT TRBV7-9 few TRBJ1-4 NA
CASSQDPSGATNTGELFF TGCGCCAGCAGCCAAGACCCTAGCGGGGCGACGAACACCGGGGAGCTGTTTTTT TRBV4-1 NA TRBJ2-2 TRBD2
CASSFEPTERYF TGTGCCAGCAGCTTTGAACCAACCGAGAGGTACTTC TRBV7-8 NA TRBJ2-7 NA
CAISESAGGPGEQFF TGTGCCATCAGTGAGTCTGCGGGGGGGCCCGGTGAGCAGTTCTTC TRBV10-3 few TRBJ2-1 TRBD2
CASSRTGPYEQYF TGTGCCAGCAGCAGAACAGGTCCCTACGAGCAGTACTTC TRBV5-6 NA TRBJ2-7 NA
CASSGGTANTGELFF TGTGCCAGCAGCGGCGGGACAGCTAACACCGGGGAGCTGTTTTTT TRBV9 NA TRBJ2-2 NA
CASGRGLGGTQYF TGTGCTAGTGGCCGGGGCCTCGGGGGGACCCAGTACTTC TRBV12-5 NA TRBJ2-5 NA
CASSLGPGREGPDTQYF TGTGCCAGCAGCTTAGGACCGGGGAGGGAGGGTCCAGATACGCAGTATTTT TRBV7-8 NA TRBJ2-3 TRBD2
CASSTWTGRYSNQPQHF TGTGCCAGCAGTACCTGGACAGGGCGGTATAGCAATCAGCCCCAGCATTTT TRBV27 NA TRBJ1-5 TRBD1
CASMLGSWQPQHF TGTGCCAGCATGTTGGGGAGTTGGCAGCCCCAGCATTTT TRBV6-1 NA TRBJ1-5 NA
CASSWWAGNEQYF TGTGCCAGCAGCTGGTGGGCGGGGAACGAGCAGTACTTC TRBV7-2 NA TRBJ2-7 NA
CASSYGTGVTYEQYF TGTGCCAGCAGTTATGGAACAGGGGTAACCTACGAGCAGTACTTC TRBV28 NA TRBJ2-7 TRBD1
CASSISGRPGNEQFF TGTGCCAGCAGCATTAGCGGGAGGCCGGGCAATGAGCAGTTCTTC TRBV7-2 few TRBJ2-1 TRBD2
CASSELGQVREKLFF TGCGCCAGCAGTGAGTTGGGACAGGTGCGCGAAAAACTGTTTTTT TRBV10-2 NA TRBJ1-4 TRBD1
CSVGGQIYGYTF TGCAGCGTGGGGGGACAGATTTATGGCTACACCTTC TRBV29-1 NA TRBJ1-2 TRBD1
CASSPRIPGWGNTEAFF TGTGCCAGCAGCCCCCGCATTCCAGGGTGGGGTAACACTGAAGCTTTCTTT TRBV7-2 few TRBJ1-1 NA
CASIRTGKIHEQYF TGTGCCAGCATCAGGACAGGGAAAATCCACGAGCAGTACTTC TRBV6-4 NA TRBJ2-7 TRBD1
CASSEQSFLLNEQFF TGTGCCAGCAGTGAGCAAAGCTTCCTTCTCAATGAGCAGTTCTTC TRBV2 NA TRBJ2-1 NA
CASRPGTGVSEAFF TGTGCCAGCAGACCCGGGACAGGGGTATCTGAAGCTTTCTTT TRBV6-5 NA TRBJ1-1 TRBD1
CASSSPAGLGVNEQFF TGTGCCAGCAGCTCACCGGCGGGACTAGGTGTCAATGAGCAGTTCTTC TRBV7-6 NA TRBJ2-1 TRBD2
CASSWMVGLFNEQFF TGTGCCAGCAGCTGGATGGTGGGCCTTTTTAATGAGCAGTTCTTC TRBV5-4 NA TRBJ2-1 NA
CASSVGTGGSHEQYF TGTGCCAGCAGCGTAGGGACAGGGGGCTCACACGAGCAGTACTTC TRBV9 NA TRBJ2-7 TRBD1
CASSSFDGTAGYTF TGTGCCAGCAGTTCATTCGATGGGACAGCTGGCTACACCTTC TRBV27 NA TRBJ1-2 TRBD1
CAWSQTSGRIGGELFF TGTGCCTGGAGTCAGACTAGCGGGAGAATCGGCGGGGAGCTGTTTTTT TRBV30 NA TRBJ2-2 TRBD2
CASSLVSVAGVEQYF TGTGCCAGCAGCTTAGTATCGGTGGCAGGGGTCGAGCAGTACTTC TRBV7-2 few TRBJ2-7 NA
CASSLALGSPDTQYF TGTGCCAGCAGCTTGGCCCTAGGATCCCCAGATACGCAGTATTTT TRBV5-4 NA TRBJ2-3 NA
CASRLQGSETQYF TGTGCCAGCAGACTACAGGGGTCGGAGACCCAGTACTTC TRBV6-1 many TRBJ2-5 TRBD1
CASSPTRTGSNEQFF TGTGCCAGCAGTCCAACTCGGACAGGTAGCAATGAGCAGTTCTTC TRBV6-5 NA TRBJ2-1 TRBD1
CAGTQETGELFF TGTGCCGGGACACAGGAAACCGGGGAGCTGTTTTTT TRBV2 NA TRBJ2-2 NA
CASSVVAGEPYEQYF TGTGCCAGCAGCGTAGTGGCAGGGGAACCCTACGAGCAGTACTTC TRBV7-2 few TRBJ2-7 NA
CASSSRERVQYF TGTGCCAGCAGCTCCCGAGAAAGAGTCCAGTACTTC TRBV11-1 NA TRBJ2-7 NA
CASSLLAGGSYEQYF TGTGCCAGCAGCCTCTTAGCGGGGGGCTCCTACGAGCAGTACTTC TRBV6-4 NA TRBJ2-7 TRBD2
CASSKTGTYEQYF TGTGCCAGCAGTAAGACGGGTACCTACGAGCAGTACTTC TRBV6-5 NA TRBJ2-7 NA
CASSYVSPGVNTEAFF TGTGCCAGCAGTTATGTGTCCCCCGGGGTAAACACTGAAGCTTTCTTT TRBV6-5 NA TRBJ1-1 NA
CASSPGGVSGELFF TGTGCCAGCAGCCCCGGAGGGGTATCGGGGGAGCTGTTTTTT TRBV7-9 NA TRBJ2-2 NA
CASTTQGGGSYNEQFF TGCGCCAGCACTACACAGGGGGGCGGCTCCTACAATGAGCAGTTCTTC TRBV5-1 NA TRBJ2-1 TRBD1
CASSSLGTGAYEQYF TGTGCCAGCAGTTCGCTAGGGACAGGGGCCTACGAGCAGTACTTC TRBV28 NA TRBJ2-7 TRBD1